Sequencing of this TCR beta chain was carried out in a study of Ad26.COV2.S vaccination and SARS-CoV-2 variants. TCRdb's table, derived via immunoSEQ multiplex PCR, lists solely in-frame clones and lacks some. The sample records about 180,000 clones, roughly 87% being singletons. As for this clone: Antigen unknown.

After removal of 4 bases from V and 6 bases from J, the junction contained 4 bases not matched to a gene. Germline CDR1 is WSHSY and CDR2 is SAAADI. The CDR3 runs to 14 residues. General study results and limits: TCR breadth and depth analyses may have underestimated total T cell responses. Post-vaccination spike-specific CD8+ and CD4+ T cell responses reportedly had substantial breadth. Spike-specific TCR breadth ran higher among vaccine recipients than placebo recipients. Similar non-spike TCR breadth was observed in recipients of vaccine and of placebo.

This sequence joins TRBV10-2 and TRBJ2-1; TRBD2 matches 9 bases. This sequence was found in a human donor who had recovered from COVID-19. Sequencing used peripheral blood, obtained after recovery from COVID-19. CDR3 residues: CASSGLAVFNEQFF. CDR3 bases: TGCGCCAGCAGTGGACTAGCGGTCTTCAATGAGCAGTTCTTC.